The source of this TCR beta chain is a study of blood T cell repertoires in COVID-19. Grouping used clinical history reported by participants in a survey and questionnaire. In the original analysis: From reference gene primer amplification, estimates of nucleated cell counts were derived. This table comes from immunoSEQ multiplex PCR, and its TCRdb copy is limited to in-frame clones, with some not included. V and J calls and clone size are as listed in that table; D and trimming were resolved from the DNA. The sample records some 290,000 clones, roughly 91% being singletons. J lost 4 bases, V lost 5 bases, and 10 bases had no gene match. The germline gives CDR1 MNHEY, CDR2 SMNVEV (reference sequence). This CDR3 is 16 amino acids long.

The chain combines TRBV27 with TRBJ1-5; TRBD1 aligns across 8 bases. What was sequenced was PBMCs or T cells enriched from blood (not recorded which). The clonotype was recovered from a woman in her twenties or thirties who had recovered from COVID-19. The CDR3 nucleotides are TGTGCCAGCAGTCCCTCGCCGAACAGGGGGAATCAGCCCCAGCATTTT. Residues: CASSPSPNRGNQPQHF.